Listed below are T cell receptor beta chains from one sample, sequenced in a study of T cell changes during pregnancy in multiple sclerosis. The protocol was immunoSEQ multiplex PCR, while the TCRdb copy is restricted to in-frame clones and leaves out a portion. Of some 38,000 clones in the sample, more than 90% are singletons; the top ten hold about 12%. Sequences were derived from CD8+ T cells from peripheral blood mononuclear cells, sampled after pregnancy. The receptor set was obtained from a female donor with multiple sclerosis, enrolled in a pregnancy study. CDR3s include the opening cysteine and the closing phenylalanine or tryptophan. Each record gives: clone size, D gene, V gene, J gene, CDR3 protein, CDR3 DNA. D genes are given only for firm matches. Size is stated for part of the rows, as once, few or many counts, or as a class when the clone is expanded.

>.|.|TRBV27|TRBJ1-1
CASTGGTEAFF
TGTGCCAGCACGGGGGGCACTGAAGCTTTCTTT
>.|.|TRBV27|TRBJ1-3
CASSLSRGGGNTIYF
TGTGCCAGCAGTTTATCAAGGGGAGGTGGAAACACCATATATTTT
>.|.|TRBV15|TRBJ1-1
CATSSPPNRYTEAFF
TGTGCCACCAGCAGTCCTCCCAACCGGTACACTGAAGCTTTCTTT
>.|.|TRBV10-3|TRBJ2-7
CASSKGEGGEQYF
TGTGCCAGCAGTAAGGGGGAGGGGGGCGAGCAGTACTTC
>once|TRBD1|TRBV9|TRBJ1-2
CASSTGGGSYTF
TGTGCCAGCAGCACAGGGGGCGGCAGCTACACCTTC
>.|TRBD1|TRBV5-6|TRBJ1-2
CASGDRGEGYGYTF
TGTGCCAGCGGGGACAGGGGCGAAGGCTATGGCTACACCTTC
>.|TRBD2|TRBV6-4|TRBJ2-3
CASSDSSGGAADTQYF
TGTGCCAGCAGTGACTCCAGCGGGGGGGCCGCAGATACGCAGTATTTT
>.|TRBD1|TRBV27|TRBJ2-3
CASSHQGDFTDTQYF
TGTGCCAGCAGCCACCAGGGGGATTTCACAGATACGCAGTATTTT
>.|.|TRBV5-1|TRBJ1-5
CASSLDTSNQPQHF
TGCGCCAGCAGCTTAGACACTAGCAATCAGCCCCAGCATTTT
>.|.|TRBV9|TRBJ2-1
CASSVETGEQFF
TGTGCCAGCAGCGTAGAAACGGGAGAGCAGTTCTTC
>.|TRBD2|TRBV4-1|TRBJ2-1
CASSPRLAVNEQFF
TGCGCCAGCAGCCCTAGACTAGCGGTGAATGAGCAGTTCTTC
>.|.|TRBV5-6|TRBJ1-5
CASSSGMGSNQPQHF
TGTGCCAGCAGCTCGGGGATGGGGAGCAATCAGCCCCAGCATTTT
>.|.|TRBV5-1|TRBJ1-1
CASNIPGVGNTEAFF
TGCGCCAGCAATATTCCAGGGGTCGGGAACACTGAAGCTTTCTTT
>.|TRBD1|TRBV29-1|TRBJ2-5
CSVDNRGTQYF
TGCAGCGTTGATAACAGGGGTACCCAGTACTTC
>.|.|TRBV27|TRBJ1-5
CASRRGSQPQHF
TGTGCCAGCAGGCGGGGGAGTCAGCCCCAGCATTTT
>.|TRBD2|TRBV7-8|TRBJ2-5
CASSWGLAGGLGAETQYF
TGTGCCAGCAGCTGGGGACTAGCGGGAGGACTGGGGGCGGAGACCCAGTACTTC
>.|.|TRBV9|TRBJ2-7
CASSVGQNYEQYF
TGTGCCAGCAGCGTAGGGCAGAACTACGAGCAGTACTTC
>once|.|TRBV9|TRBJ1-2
CASSVPTGDLF
TGTGCCAGCAGCGTCCCTACAGGAGACCTCTTC
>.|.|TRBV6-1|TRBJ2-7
CAHSGGWDEQYF
TGTGCCCATTCGGGGGGCTGGGACGAGCAGTACTTC
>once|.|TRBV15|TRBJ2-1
CATSLTGANNEQFF
TGTGCCACCAGTCTGACAGGAGCGAACAATGAGCAGTTCTTC
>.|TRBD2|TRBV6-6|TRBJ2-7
CASSLLGGAYEQYF
TGTGCCAGCAGTTTGCTGGGGGGGGCCTACGAGCAGTACTTC
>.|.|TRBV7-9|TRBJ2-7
CASSSPGTTYEQYF
TGTGCCAGCAGCTCTCCCGGGACAACCTACGAGCAGTACTTC
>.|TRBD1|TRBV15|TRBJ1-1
CATSRDRTGQVEAFF
TGTGCCACCAGCAGAGATCGGACAGGGCAGGTTGAAGCTTTCTTT
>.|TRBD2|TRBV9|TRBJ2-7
CASSPSPGTSGGAHYYEQYF
TGTGCCAGCAGCCCTTCTCCCGGGACTAGCGGGGGGGCCCACTACTACGAGCAGTACTTC
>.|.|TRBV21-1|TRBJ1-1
CASSKPASQGVMTEAFF
TGTGCCAGCAGCAAACCCGCTTCGCAGGGGGTGATGACTGAAGCTTTCTTT
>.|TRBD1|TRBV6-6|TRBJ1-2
CASSSDRAYGYTF
TGTGCCAGCAGCTCCGACAGGGCCTATGGCTACACCTTC
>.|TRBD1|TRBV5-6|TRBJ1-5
CASSLADRGNQPQHF
TGTGCCAGCAGCCTCGCGGACAGGGGCAATCAGCCCCAGCATTTT
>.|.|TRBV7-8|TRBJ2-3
CASSLLENPGDTQYF
TGTGCCAGCAGCTTATTAGAGAACCCGGGGGATACGCAGTATTTT
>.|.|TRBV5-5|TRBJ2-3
CASSLDRGNTQYF
TGTGCCAGCAGCTTGGATAGAGGGAATACGCAGTATTTT
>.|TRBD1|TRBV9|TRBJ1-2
CASSVGDRGDGYTF
TGTGCCAGCAGCGTAGGGGACAGGGGGGACGGCTACACCTTC
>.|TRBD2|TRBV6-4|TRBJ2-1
CASSDGLAASNEQFF
TGTGCCAGCAGTGACGGGCTAGCGGCGTCCAATGAGCAGTTCTTC
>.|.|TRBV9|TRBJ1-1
CASSDGVANTEAFF
TGTGCCAGCAGCGACGGTGTTGCGAACACTGAAGCTTTCTTT
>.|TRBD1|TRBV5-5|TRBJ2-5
CASSLALDRDRQETQYF
TGTGCCAGCAGCTTGGCCTTGGACAGGGACCGGCAAGAGACCCAGTACTTC
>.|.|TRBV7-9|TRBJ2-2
CASSLWTVNTGELFF
TGTGCCAGCAGCTTATGGACTGTGAACACCGGGGAGCTGTTTTTT
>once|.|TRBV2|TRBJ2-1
CASSTLAPTDHEQFF
TGTGCCAGCAGTACACTAGCCCCAACTGATCATGAGCAGTTCTTC
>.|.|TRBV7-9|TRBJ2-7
CASSELGGEQYF
TGTGCCAGCAGTGAACTAGGGGGCGAGCAGTACTTC
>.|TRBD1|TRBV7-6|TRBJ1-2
CASSLGQGSHYGYTF
TGTGCCAGCAGCTTAGGACAGGGGAGTCACTATGGCTACACCTTC
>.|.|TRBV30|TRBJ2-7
CAWSAGSASSYEQYF
TGTGCCTGGAGTGCGGGGTCCGCTAGCTCCTACGAGCAGTACTTC
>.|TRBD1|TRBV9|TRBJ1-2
CASSVGAGGNYGYTF
TGTGCCAGCAGCGTTGGGGCAGGGGGCAACTATGGCTACACCTTC
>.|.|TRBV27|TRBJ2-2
CAIGVGTGELFF
TGTGCCATCGGGGTAGGCACCGGGGAGCTGTTTTTT
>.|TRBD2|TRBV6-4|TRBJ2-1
CASSRDERGSEQFF
TGTGCCAGCAGTAGAGACGAGCGGGGCAGTGAGCAGTTCTTC
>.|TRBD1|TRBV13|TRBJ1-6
CASSSKSTGELNSPLHF
TGTGCCAGCAGCTCGAAATCGACAGGGGAGTTAAATTCACCCCTCCACTTT